This T cell receptor beta chain was documented in a study of chemoradiotherapy in HPV16-positive cancers. From germline, CDR1 is LNHDA and CDR2 SQIVND (reference sequence). There are 14 residues in the CDR3. The ends were cut back, 7 bases at V and 5 bases at J, with 14 bases in the middle. The method was immunoSEQ multiplex PCR; TCRdb's version includes in-frame clones alone and lacks a portion of them. The sample has 12,000 or so clones; 70% to 90% are singletons. The chain carries TRBV19 and TRBJ2-2, with D tentatively TRBD2 (6 bases). This sequence originates from a human donor with HPV-associated anogenital cancer. Sequenced here: blood, sampled from a patient who underwent chemoradiotherapy. The CDR3 loop is CASTPIGSTGELFF. The CDR3 DNA reads as TGTGCCAGTACACCGATCGGGAGTACCGGGGAGCTGTTTTTT.